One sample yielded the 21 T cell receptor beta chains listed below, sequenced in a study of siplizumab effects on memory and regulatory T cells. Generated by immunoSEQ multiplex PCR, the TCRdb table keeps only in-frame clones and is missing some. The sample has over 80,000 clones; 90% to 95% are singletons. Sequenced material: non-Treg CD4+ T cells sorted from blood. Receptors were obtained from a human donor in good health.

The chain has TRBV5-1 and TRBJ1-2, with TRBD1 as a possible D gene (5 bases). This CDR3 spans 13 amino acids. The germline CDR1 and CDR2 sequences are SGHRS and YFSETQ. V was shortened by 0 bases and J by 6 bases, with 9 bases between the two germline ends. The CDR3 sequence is CASSLGGADGYTF. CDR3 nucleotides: TGCGCCAGCAGCTTGGGCGGGGCGGATGGCTACACCTTC.

The CDR3 DNA reads as TGCGCCAGCAGGTTTAGCGGAGCGGATACAGATACGCAGTATTTT. This codes for CASRFSGADTDTQYF. The chain employs TRBV5-1 and TRBJ2-3, with D tentatively TRBD2 (6 bases). The CDR3 contains 15 residues. The germline CDR1 and CDR2 sequences are SGHRS and YFSETQ. V lost 5 bases and J 3 bases, leaving 16 bases between the germline ends.

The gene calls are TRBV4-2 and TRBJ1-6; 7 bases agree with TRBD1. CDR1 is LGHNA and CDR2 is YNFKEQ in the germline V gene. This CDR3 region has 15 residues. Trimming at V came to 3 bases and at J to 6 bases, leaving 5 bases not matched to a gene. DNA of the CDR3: TGTGCCAGCAGCCAGGGGGACAGTAGTAATTCACCCCTCCACTTT. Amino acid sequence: CASSQGDSSNSPLHF.

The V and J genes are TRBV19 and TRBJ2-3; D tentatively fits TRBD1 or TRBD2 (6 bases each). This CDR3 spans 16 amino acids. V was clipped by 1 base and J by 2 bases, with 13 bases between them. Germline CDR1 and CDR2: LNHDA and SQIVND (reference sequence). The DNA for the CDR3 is TGTGCCAGTAGTATAGCGTCTGGGGGGCACACAGATACGCAGTATTTT. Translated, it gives CASSIASGGHTDTQYF.

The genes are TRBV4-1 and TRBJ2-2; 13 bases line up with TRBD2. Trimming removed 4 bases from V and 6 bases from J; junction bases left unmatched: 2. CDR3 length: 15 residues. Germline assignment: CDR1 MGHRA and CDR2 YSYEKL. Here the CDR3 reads CASSPGLAGAGELFF. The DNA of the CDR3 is TGCGCCAGCAGCCCCGGACTAGCGGGAGCCGGGGAGCTGTTTTTT.

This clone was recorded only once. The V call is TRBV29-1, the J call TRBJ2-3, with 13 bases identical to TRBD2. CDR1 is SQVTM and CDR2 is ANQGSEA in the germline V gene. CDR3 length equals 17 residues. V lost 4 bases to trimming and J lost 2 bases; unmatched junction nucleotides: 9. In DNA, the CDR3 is TGCAGCGTTGCCGGACTAGCGGGAGCGGGGGACACAGATACGCAGTATTTT. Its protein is CSVAGLAGAGDTDTQYF.

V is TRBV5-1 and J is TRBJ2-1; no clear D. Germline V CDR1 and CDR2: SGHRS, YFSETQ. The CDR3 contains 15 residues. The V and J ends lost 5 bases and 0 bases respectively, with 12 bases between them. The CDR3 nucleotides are TGCGCCAGCAGTCCCCGGGCAGACTCCTACAATGAGCAGTTCTTC. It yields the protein CASSPRADSYNEQFF.

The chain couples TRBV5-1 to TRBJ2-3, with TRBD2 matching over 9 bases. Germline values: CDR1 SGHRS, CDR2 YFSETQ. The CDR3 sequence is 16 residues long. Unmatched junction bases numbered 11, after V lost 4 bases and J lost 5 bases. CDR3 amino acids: CASSPGRGRARDTQYF. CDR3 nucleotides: TGCGCCAGCAGCCCCGGTCGCGGGAGGGCCCGAGATACGCAGTATTTT.

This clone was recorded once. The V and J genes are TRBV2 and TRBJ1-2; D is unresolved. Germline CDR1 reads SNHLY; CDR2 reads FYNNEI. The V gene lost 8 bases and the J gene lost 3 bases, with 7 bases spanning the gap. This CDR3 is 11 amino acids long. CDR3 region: CASQDYYGYTF. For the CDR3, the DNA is TGTGCCAGCCAAGACTACTATGGCTACACCTTC.

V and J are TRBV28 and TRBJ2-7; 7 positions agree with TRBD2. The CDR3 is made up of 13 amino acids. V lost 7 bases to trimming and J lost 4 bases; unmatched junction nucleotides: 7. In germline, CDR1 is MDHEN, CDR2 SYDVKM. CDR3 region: CASMAGVVYEQYF. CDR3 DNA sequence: TGTGCCAGCATGGCGGGAGTGGTATACGAGCAGTACTTC. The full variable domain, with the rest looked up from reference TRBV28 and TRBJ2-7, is DVKVTQSSRYLVKRTGEKVFLECVQDMDHENMFWYRQDPGLGLRLIYFSYDVKMKEKGDIPEGYSVSREKKERFSLILESASTNQTSMYLCASMAGVVYEQYFGPGTRLTVT.

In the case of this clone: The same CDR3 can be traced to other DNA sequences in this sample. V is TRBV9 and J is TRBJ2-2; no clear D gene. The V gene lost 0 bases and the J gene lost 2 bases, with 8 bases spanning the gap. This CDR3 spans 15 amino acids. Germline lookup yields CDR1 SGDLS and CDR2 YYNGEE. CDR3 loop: CASSVASGNTGELFF. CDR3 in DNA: TGTGCCAGCAGCGTAGCGTCAGGAAACACCGGGGAGCTGTTTTTT. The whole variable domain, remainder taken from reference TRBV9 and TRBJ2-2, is DSGVTQTPKHLITATGQRVTLRCSPRSGDLSVYWYQQSLDQGLQFLIQYYNGEERAKGNILERFSAQQFPDLHSELNLSSLELGDSALYFCASSVASGNTGELFFGEGSRLTVL.

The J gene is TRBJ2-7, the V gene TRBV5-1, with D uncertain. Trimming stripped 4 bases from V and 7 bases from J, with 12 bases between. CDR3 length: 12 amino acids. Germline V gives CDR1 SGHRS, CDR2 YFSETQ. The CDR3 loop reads CASSLLADEQYF. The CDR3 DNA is TGCGCCAGCAGCCTCCTCGCCGATGAGCAGTACTTC.

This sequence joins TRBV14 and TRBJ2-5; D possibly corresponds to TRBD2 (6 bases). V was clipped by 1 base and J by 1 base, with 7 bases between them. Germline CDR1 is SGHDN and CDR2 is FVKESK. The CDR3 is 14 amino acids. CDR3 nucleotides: TGTGCCAGCAGCCAAGGGGGGGTCCAAGAGACCCAGTACTTC. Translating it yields CASSQGGVQETQYF.

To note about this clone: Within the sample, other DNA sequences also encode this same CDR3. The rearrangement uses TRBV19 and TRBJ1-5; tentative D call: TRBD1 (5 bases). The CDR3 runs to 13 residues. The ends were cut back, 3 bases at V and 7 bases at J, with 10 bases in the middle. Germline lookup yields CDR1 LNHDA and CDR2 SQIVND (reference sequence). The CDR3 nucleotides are TGTGCCAGTAGTATTTCCGGGGGACAGCCCCAGCATTTT. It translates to CASSISGGQPQHF.

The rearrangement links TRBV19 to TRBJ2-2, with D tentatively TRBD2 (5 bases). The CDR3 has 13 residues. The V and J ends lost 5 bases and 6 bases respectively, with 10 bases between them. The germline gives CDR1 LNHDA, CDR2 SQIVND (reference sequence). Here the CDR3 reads CASSGPGAGELFF. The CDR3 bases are TGTGCCAGTAGTGGGCCCGGGGCCGGGGAGCTGTTTTTT.

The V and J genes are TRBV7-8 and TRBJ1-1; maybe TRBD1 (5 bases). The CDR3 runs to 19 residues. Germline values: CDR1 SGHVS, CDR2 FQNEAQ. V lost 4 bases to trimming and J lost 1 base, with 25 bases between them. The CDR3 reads CASSSYTTDRGWENTEAFF. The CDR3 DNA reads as TGTGCCAGCAGCTCCTACACCACCGATAGGGGATGGGAGAACACTGAAGCTTTCTTT.

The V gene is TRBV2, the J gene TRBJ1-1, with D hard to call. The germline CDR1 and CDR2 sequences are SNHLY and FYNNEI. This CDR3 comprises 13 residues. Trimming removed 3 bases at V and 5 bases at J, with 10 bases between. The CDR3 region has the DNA TGTGCCAGCAGTGATGGGATTCGGACTGAAGCTTTCTTT. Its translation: CASSDGIRTEAFF.

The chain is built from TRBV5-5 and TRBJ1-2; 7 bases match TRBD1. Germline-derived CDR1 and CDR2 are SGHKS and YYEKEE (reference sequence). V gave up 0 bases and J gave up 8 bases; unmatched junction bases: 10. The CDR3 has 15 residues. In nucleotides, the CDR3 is TGTGCCAGCAGCTTGGAGGAACAGGGGTTATGGGGCTACACCTTC. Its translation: CASSLEEQGLWGYTF. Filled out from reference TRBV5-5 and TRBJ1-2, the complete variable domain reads DAGVTQSPTHLIKTRGQQVTLRCSPISGHKSVSWYQQVLGQGPQFIFQYYEKEERGRGNFPDRFSARQFPNYSSELNVNALLLGDSALYLCASSLEEQGLWGYTFGSGTRLTVV.

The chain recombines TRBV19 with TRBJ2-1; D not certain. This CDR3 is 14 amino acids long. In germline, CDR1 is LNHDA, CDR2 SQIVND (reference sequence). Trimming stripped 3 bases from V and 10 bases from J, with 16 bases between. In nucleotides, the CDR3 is TGTGCCAGTAGTATCCCCTCTGGAGCTCACGAGCAGTTCTTC. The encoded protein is CASSIPSGAHEQFF.

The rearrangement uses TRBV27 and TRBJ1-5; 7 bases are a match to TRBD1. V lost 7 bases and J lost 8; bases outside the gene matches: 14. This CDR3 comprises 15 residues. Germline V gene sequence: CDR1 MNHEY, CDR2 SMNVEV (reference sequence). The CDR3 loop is CASTIDPAGGEPQHF. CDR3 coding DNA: TGTGCCAGCACCATAGACCCAGCAGGGGGGGAGCCCCAGCATTTT.

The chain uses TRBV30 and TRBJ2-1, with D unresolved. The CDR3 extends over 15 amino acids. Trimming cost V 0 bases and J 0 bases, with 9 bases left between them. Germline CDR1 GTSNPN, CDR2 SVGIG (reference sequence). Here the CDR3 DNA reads TGTGCCTGGAGTGTAAGGGTGTTCTCCTACAATGAGCAGTTCTTC. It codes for CAWSVRVFSYNEQFF. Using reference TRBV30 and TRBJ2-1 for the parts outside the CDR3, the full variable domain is SQTIHQWPATLVQPVGSPLSLECTVEGTSNPNLYWYRQAAGRGLQLLFYSVGIGQISSEVPQNLSASRPQDRQFILSSKKLLLSDSGFYLCAWSVRVFSYNEQFFGPGTRLTVL.